Sequencing of this T cell receptor beta chain was carried out in a study of human T cells and chemical hapten exposure. Study as a whole: Donors were sensitized with 2% DPC on the upper inner arm. Per-sample variation in TCR yield stemmed mainly from small pooled library volume differences.

Trimming took 7 bases from V and 2 from J; bases not matched to a gene: 9. CDR3 length equals 15 residues. The V gene's germline CDR1 is SGHTA and CDR2 FQGNSA. This clonotype was counted ten times or more. Library preparation tagged each individual cDNA molecule with a unique molecular identifier. TCRdb analysed the RACE reads with MiXCR anew, one entry per CDR3 protein. The data show some 350,000 distinct CDR3 sequences, 5.5% to 8% seen once. Indicated time point: patch test 1, 2 weeks after DPC sensitization. As for treatment: therapeutic diphenylcyclopropenone sensitization with weekly scalp DPC. Alopecia patients, 18 to 70 years old and DPC-suitable, served as donors.

This clonotype was obtained from a young woman with alopecia areata. Some clones in this sample may be carry-over from other donors' samples. V and J are TRBV7-2 and TRBJ2-3, with TRBD2 matching 7 bases. The source material was whole blood, sampled in connection with sensitization to the hapten diphenylcyclopropenone (DPC). The CDR3 reads CASTVGGVHTDTQYF. The DNA of the CDR3 is TGTGCCAGCACCGTGGGAGGGGTACACACAGATACGCAGTATTTT.